A single sample gave rise to the 24 T cell receptor beta chains below, sequenced in a study of blood T cell repertoires in COVID-19. Assay used: immunoSEQ multiplex PCR; TCRdb lists only in-frame clones, some missing. Altogether approximately 210,000 clones are present, about 90% being singletons, with the ten largest covering more than 2%. The sample comprised PBMCs or T cells enriched from blood (not recorded which). These receptors all come from a woman aged 25-40 years who had recovered from COVID-19.

A word on this clone: The sample carries other DNA sequences with the same CDR3. The chain uses TRBV12-5 and TRBJ2-7, with 12 bases fitting TRBD1. The junction had 12 bases not matched to a gene; V was cut back by 5 bases and J by 7 bases. The CDR3 runs 16 residues. Germline-derived CDR1 and CDR2 are LGHNT and FRNRAP. CDR3 in DNA: TGTGCTAGTGGTATAACCTCGGGACAGGGGGCGGGGGAGCAGTACTTC. This encodes CASGITSGQGAGEQYF.

The genes are TRBV27 and TRBJ2-3; weak D call: TRBD1 (6 bases). This CDR3 has 19 amino acids. Germline lookup yields CDR1 MNHEY and CDR2 SMNVEV (reference sequence). Trimming pared 0 bases from V and 0 bases from J, leaving 19 bases between. The CDR3 DNA is TGTGCCAGCAGTTTATCACCGGGACAACTGAGTACTAGCACAGATACGCAGTATTTT. Translating gives CASSLSPGQLSTSTDTQYF.

This clone was seen only a few times. The J gene is TRBJ2-7, the V gene TRBV5-4; D is uncertain. This CDR3 region has 11 residues. Germline CDR1 reads SGHNT; CDR2 reads YYREEE (reference sequence). Trimming shortened V by 3 bases and J by 4 bases, and 5 bases separated the two germline ends. The CDR3 is CASSSAYEQYF. CDR3 DNA sequence: TGTGCCAGCAGCTCAGCGTACGAGCAGTACTTC. Filled out from reference TRBV5-4 and TRBJ2-7, the complete variable domain reads ETGVTQSPTHLIKTRGQQVTLRCSSQSGHNTVSWYQQALGQGPQFIFQYYREEENGRGNFPPRFSGLQFPNYSSELNVNALELDDSALYLCASSSAYEQYFGPGTRLTVT.

This clone was observed a handful of times. The chain recombines TRBV11-3 with TRBJ1-1; D is possibly TRBD1 (6 bases). The CDR3 totals 15 residues. Trimming stripped 4 bases from V and 3 bases from J, with 15 bases between. Germline CDR1 reads SGHNT; CDR2 reads YENEEA. CDR3 DNA: TGTGCCAGCAGCTCAGGAGGACAGCTTTACACTGAAGCTTTCTTT. Amino acids: CASSSGGQLYTEAFF.

This chain joins TRBV7-2 and TRBJ2-1, with TRBD2 as a possible D gene (6 bases). This CDR3 spans 14 amino acids. The ends were cut back, 5 bases at V and 10 bases at J, with 18 bases in the middle. The germline gives CDR1 SGHTA, CDR2 FQGNSA. This CDR3 is CASSPPGLTREQFF. In DNA form, the CDR3 reads TGTGCCAGCAGCCCACCGGGACTCACGAGGGAGCAGTTCTTC.

The V gene is TRBV7-3, the J gene TRBJ2-5; 8 bases align to TRBD2. The V gene end was trimmed by 5 bases and the J gene end by 5 bases; junction bases not matched to a gene: 7. This CDR3 comprises 14 residues. Germline CDR1 and CDR2: SGHTA and FQGTGA. The CDR3 spells CASSPTGGDETQYF. The CDR3 DNA sequence: TGTGCCAGCAGCCCGACGGGAGGGGATGAGACCCAGTACTTC.

V usage is TRBV27 and J usage is TRBJ1-3; 10 bases align to TRBD1. Germline V CDR1 and CDR2: MNHEY, SMNVEV (reference sequence). The CDR3 has 17 residues. Trimming at V came to 3 bases and at J to 0 bases, leaving 5 bases not matched to a gene. Here the CDR3 DNA reads TGTGCCAGCAGTTTGGGTCGGACAGGGGGCTCTGGAAACACCATATATTTT. Amino acids: CASSLGRTGGSGNTIYF.

The CDR3 DNA reads as TGTGCCAGCAGCTTCGAAGTTAGTGGCTACACCTTC. The encoded protein is CASSFEVSGYTF. The chain uses TRBV5-5 and TRBJ1-2; D is ambiguous. From germline, CDR1 is SGHKS and CDR2 YYEKEE (reference sequence). V was pared by 2 bases and J by 7 bases, with 9 bases between. The CDR3 is made up of 12 amino acids.

This chain links TRBV15 with TRBJ1-3, with D perhaps TRBD1 (6 bases). The CDR3 sequence is 16 residues long. Trimming pared 0 bases from V and 0 bases from J, leaving 9 bases between. Germline V CDR1 and CDR2: LNHNV, YYDKDF (reference sequence). The CDR3 protein is CATSREGQISGNTIYF. In DNA, the CDR3 is TGTGCCACCAGCAGAGAAGGACAGATCTCTGGAAACACCATATATTTT.

The gene calls are TRBV27 and TRBJ2-5; TRBD1 agrees at 7 bases. The CDR3 consists of 16 residues. Losses at the gene ends were 5 bases for V and 1 base for J; bases not matched to a gene: 10. The V gene's germline CDR1 is MNHEY and CDR2 SMNVEV (reference sequence). In DNA form, the CDR3 reads TGTGCCAGCAGTCCATGGGACAGAAACTTCCAAGAGACCCAGTACTTC. This codes for CASSPWDRNFQETQYF.

The rearrangement joins TRBV7-2 to TRBJ1-6, with D hard to call. Germline V CDR1 and CDR2: SGHTA, FQGNSA. The CDR3 has 17 amino acids. V was trimmed by 3 bases and J by 0 bases, leaving 12 bases between them. CDR3 loop: CASSLMTTSSYNSPLHF. The CDR3 bases are TGTGCCAGCAGCTTGATGACAACCAGCTCCTATAATTCACCCCTCCACTTT.

This chain links TRBV10-3 with TRBJ1-1; D not resolved. Germline V CDR1 and CDR2: ENHRY, SYGVKD. V lost 6 bases and J lost 1, with 9 bases in between. There are 13 residues in the CDR3. CDR3 residues: CAISPRQNTEAFF. DNA of the CDR3: TGTGCCATCAGCCCCCGACAGAACACTGAAGCTTTCTTT.

J is TRBJ1-5 and V is TRBV5-1; no reliable D call. V was cut by 1 base and J by 0 bases, with 8 bases left in between. The CDR3 length is 15 residues. The germline V gene encodes CDR1 SGHRS and CDR2 YFSETQ. The CDR3 protein is CASSLNSDSNQPQHF. The CDR3 nucleotides are TGCGCCAGCAGCTTGAACAGTGATAGCAATCAGCCCCAGCATTTT.

The rearrangement uses TRBV9 and TRBJ1-4; maybe TRBD1 (6 bases). The CDR3 runs to 16 residues. Trimming left V 3 bases short and J 2 bases short, with 14 bases between. Germline CDR1 and CDR2: SGDLS and YYNGEE. The CDR3 loop is CASSASGVSTNEKLFF. For the CDR3, the DNA is TGTGCCAGCAGCGCCTCAGGGGTTTCGACTAATGAAAAACTGTTTTTT.

This chain links TRBV5-4 with TRBJ2-2; D may be TRBD2 (5 bases). The V gene's germline CDR1 is SGHNT and CDR2 YYREEE (reference sequence). This CDR3 is built from 17 residues. The V end lost 0 bases, the J end lost 0 bases, and 12 bases lay between the germline ends. The DNA of the CDR3 is TGTGCCAGCAGCTTGGTAGGACTCGGAACGAACACCGGGGAGCTGTTTTTT. The encoded protein is CASSLVGLGTNTGELFF.

This clone was observed a few times. The rearrangement uses TRBV15 and TRBJ1-1, with D unclear. V was trimmed by 5 bases and J by 3 bases, leaving 10 bases between them. CDR3 length: 13 amino acids. Germline values: CDR1 LNHNV, CDR2 YYDKDF (reference sequence). The CDR3 region is CATSPERDTEAFF. In nucleotides, the CDR3 is TGTGCCACCAGCCCAGAGAGGGACACTGAAGCTTTCTTT.

This chain connects TRBV6-5 to TRBJ1-4; perhaps TRBD1 as D (5 bases). Germline CDR1 MNHEY, CDR2 SVGAGI. V was clipped by 3 bases and J by 5 bases, with 10 bases between them. The CDR3 sequence is 14 residues long. CDR3 nucleotides: TGTGCCAGCAGTTATGGGGGGGAAAATGAAAAACTGTTTTTT. As protein: CASSYGGENEKLFF.

The chain links TRBV30 to TRBJ2-3; tentative D call: TRBD2 (5 bases). In germline, CDR1 is GTSNPN, CDR2 SVGIG (reference sequence). The V gene lost 4 bases and the J gene lost 4 bases, with 12 bases spanning the gap. The CDR3 length is 13 residues. The CDR3 region is CAWTLGAADTQYF. CDR3 bases: TGTGCCTGGACCCTGGGAGCGGCAGATACGCAGTATTTT.

This chain connects TRBV4-1 to TRBJ2-5; D perhaps matches TRBD1 (9 bases). The V end lost 0 bases, the J end lost 2 bases, and 19 bases lay between the germline ends. The CDR3 runs to 18 residues. Germline CDR1 reads MGHRA; CDR2 reads YSYEKL. The CDR3, as DNA: TGCGCCAGCAGCCAAGACGGCGGGGGGACAGGGCGACAAGAGACCCAGTACTTC. Its protein product is CASSQDGGGTGRQETQYF.

CDR3 sequence: CASAERGAGGFDTQYF. The CDR3 DNA is TGTGCTAGTGCCGAGAGGGGAGCGGGGGGGTTTGATACGCAGTATTTT. The genes are TRBV12-5 and TRBJ2-3, with 10 bases lining up with TRBD2. This CDR3 spans 16 amino acids. CDR1 and CDR2 (germline): LGHNT, FRNRAP. The trim removed 7 bases at V and 6 bases at J, leaving 13 bases unmatched.

The rearrangement uses TRBV30 and TRBJ1-3; possibly TRBD1 for D (6 bases). CDR3 length: 11 residues. Germline CDR1 is GTSNPN and CDR2 is SVGIG (reference sequence). V shed 8 bases and J shed 4 bases, with 9 bases lying between them. In nucleotides, the CDR3 is TGTGCCCGGGGGACAGGAAACACCATATATTTT. Protein sequence: CARGTGNTIYF.

V gene TRBV18 combines with J gene TRBJ1-2; 11 bases map to TRBD1. Germline trimming cut 3 bases from V and 7 bases from J; bases unmatched to any gene: 13. This CDR3 spans 17 amino acids. Germline-derived CDR1 and CDR2 are KGHSH and LQKENI. The CDR3 spells CASSPSGQGVSGGGYTF. The CDR3 coding sequence is TGTGCCAGCTCACCGTCGGGACAGGGGGTTTCGGGAGGTGGCTACACCTTC.

The V call is TRBV4-1, the J call TRBJ2-2; 7 positions agree with TRBD1. Germline V gene sequence: CDR1 MGHRA, CDR2 YSYEKL. V lost 3 bases, J lost 5 bases, and 9 bases stayed unmatched. The CDR3 has 16 amino acids. CDR3 sequence (DNA): TGCGCCAGCAGCCAGGCGGCACAGGGGTCGACCGGGGAGCTGTTTTTT. This gives the protein CASSQAAQGSTGELFF.

The chain has TRBV7-2 and TRBJ1-2; possible D gene TRBD1, 5 bases. The length of the CDR3 is 14 residues. Germline CDR1 is SGHTA and CDR2 is FQGNSA. V was cut by 3 bases and J by 3 bases, with 11 bases left in between. The CDR3 spells CASSLRGEDYGYTF. The DNA of the CDR3 is TGTGCCAGCAGCTTGAGAGGGGAGGACTATGGCTACACCTTC.